Listed here is a single T cell receptor (beta chain). Its specificity is not known. The CDR3 totals 14 residues. V was shortened by 7 bases and J by 5 bases, with 15 bases between the two germline ends. Germline V CDR1 and CDR2: MNHNS, SASEGT. 60 Vbeta and 13 Jbeta primers were used in PCR. Assay: immunoSEQ multiplex PCR; the TCRdb copy retains only in-frame clones and omits some. The data contain approximately 87,000 clones, almost 85% of them singletons. This entry belongs to a study of cytomegalovirus exposure and HLA in healthy donors. Study-wide points: Further analysis was carried out later, and it showed several of the most significant clusters appearing linked to common viral pathogens.

The specimen sequenced was PBMCs. The clonotype comes from a woman younger than 30 in good health and CMV-seropositive. The chain couples TRBV6-1 to TRBJ1-3, with a weak D call TRBD1 (5 bases). The CDR3 region has the DNA TGTGCCAGCACCGACGGCGGGGGAAGAAACACCATATATTTT. Its protein is CASTDGGGRNTIYF.